This is a list of T cell receptor beta chains from one sample in a study of T cells in Graves' hyperthyroidism and ophthalmopathy. TCRdb ran MiXCR on the multiplex PCR reads and lists one entry per CDR3 protein. The sample includes about 260,000 distinct CDR3 sequences, less than 30% of them seen just once. The sequencing sample was made of blood. These receptors were collected from a man aged 35 to 55 with Graves' hyperthyroidism that later progressed to Graves' ophthalmopathy. Each CDR3 is given with its conserved first and last residue. D genes are given only for firm matches. Expanded clones get a size class; other rows say once, few or many, or leave the size out.

>TRBJ2-7|-|TRBV6-5|many
TGTGCCAGCAGTAACCGTGGATCCACACTTGACGAGCAGTACTTC
CASSNRGSTLDEQYF
>TRBJ2-5|TRBD1|TRBV20-1|many
TGCAGTGCTAGCCGGGACAGGGGGCTGGAGACCCAGTACTTC
CSASRDRGLETQYF
>TRBJ2-5|-|TRBV30|many
TGTGCCTGGACGGGGACACAAGAGACCCAGTACTTC
CAWTGTQETQYF
>TRBJ2-7|-|TRBV27|many
TGTGCCAGCAGTTTAAATCCCGTCAACGAGCAGTACTTC
CASSLNPVNEQYF
>TRBJ2-7|-|TRBV3-1|many
TGTGCCAGCAGCCCCTCGACTGGCGCCTACTCCTACGAGCAGTACTTC
CASSPSTGAYSYEQYF
>TRBJ2-1|-|TRBV20-1|many
TGCAGTGCTAGACCTTCCGGCTACAATGAGCAGTTCTTC
CSARPSGYNEQFF
>TRBJ1-1|-|TRBV7-2|many
TGTGCCAGCACCATGGGGATGAACACTGAAGCTTTCTTT
CASTMGMNTEAFF
>TRBJ2-7|-|TRBV6-1|many
TGTGCCAGCAGCCACGGACAGTTAACCTACGAGCAGTACTTC
CASSHGQLTYEQYF
>TRBJ1-3|-|TRBV11-2|-
TGTGCCAGCAGCACTAAGGGTGGCTCCTCTGGAAACACCATATATTTT
CASSTKGGSSGNTIYF
>TRBJ1-5|-|TRBV6-5|-
TGTGCCAGCAGTTCTCGGACAGCCTGGGGCAATCAGCCCCAGCATTTT
CASSSRTAWGNQPQHF
>TRBJ1-6|-|TRBV6-5|-
TGTGCCAGCAGTTACGCAGGTCCTAATTCACCCCTCCACTTT
CASSYAGPNSPLHF
>TRBJ2-3|TRBD1|TRBV20-1|many
TGCAGTGGCGCCCCCGACAGGGCAGATACGCAGTATTTT
CSGAPDRADTQYF
>TRBJ2-7|-|TRBV4-1|many
TGCGCCAGCAGCCAAGGGACACAGATCTACGAGCAGTACTTC
CASSQGTQIYEQYF
>TRBJ2-6|-|TRBV10-3|-
TGTGCCATCAGTGAGGACTCTGGGGCCAACGTCCTGACTTTC
CAISEDSGANVLTF
>TRBJ1-5|TRBD1|TRBV19|few
TGTGCCAGTAGGGAGTGGGTCAGGGGGCCTAGCAATCAGCCCCAGCATTTT
CASREWVRGPSNQPQHF
>TRBJ2-7|TRBD1|TRBV28|-
TGTGGCACAGGGGTAATTAACGAGCAGTACTTC
CGTGVINEQYF
>TRBJ2-2|-|TRBV12-3/TRBV12-4|-
TGTGCCAGCACAGGGCCGAACACCGGGGAGCTGTTTTTT
CASTGPNTGELFF
>TRBJ2-5|TRBD2|TRBV20-1|-
TGCAGTGCTAGAAACTCGGGACTAGCGGGAGATGTGGAGACCCAGTACTTC
CSARNSGLAGDVETQYF
>TRBJ2-7|TRBD1|TRBV14|-
TGTGCCAGCAGCCATGCCAACAGGGGCGAGCAGTACTTC
CASSHANRGEQYF
>TRBJ1-1|TRBD1|TRBV19|-
TGTGCCAGTAGTGACAGGGGGCCAGGCACTGAAGCTTTCTTT
CASSDRGPGTEAFF
>TRBJ2-7|TRBD1|TRBV20-1|once
TGCAGTGCTAGTCGCTTTACGGGGACAGGGACGTACGAGCAGTACTTC
CSASRFTGTGTYEQYF
>TRBJ1-3|TRBD1|TRBV19|many
TGTGCCAGTAGAGGGACAGGGCCTGGAAACACCATATATTTT
CASRGTGPGNTIYF
>TRBJ1-6|-|TRBV20-1|many
TGCAGTGCTAGAGGGGCACCCCTCCACTTT
CSARGAPLHF
>TRBJ1-2|-|TRBV20-1|many
TGCAGTGCTGGGGACGGCAGGGCAGAGGGCTACACCTTC
CSAGDGRAEGYTF
>TRBJ1-3|-|TRBV5-1|-
TGCGCCAGCAGCTTGGGACAGAGAAGCTCTGGAAACACCATATATTTT
CASSLGQRSSGNTIYF
>TRBJ1-2|-|TRBV20-1|-
TGCAGTGCTAGACTGTCGCGGGGGAACTATGGCTACACCTTC
CSARLSRGNYGYTF
>TRBJ1-1|-|TRBV5-1|many
TGCGCCAGTACCCCGGGAGCAACAACGACTGAAGCTTTCTTT
CASTPGATTTEAFF
>TRBJ1-1|-|TRBV20-1|many
TGCAGTGCCCTACAGGGGAACACTGAAGCTTTCTTT
CSALQGNTEAFF
>TRBJ1-1|-|TRBV10-3|many
TGTGCCATCAGTGAGTCGGGACGAGGGAACACTGAAGCTTTCTTT
CAISESGRGNTEAFF
>TRBJ1-2|TRBD1|TRBV12-3/TRBV12-4|-
TGTGCCAGCAAACGCACAGGGGGCGAGACTAGCGGCTACACCTTC
CASKRTGGETSGYTF
>TRBJ1-1|-|TRBV29-1|many
TGCAGCGTCCGACGAGGATCGTTAATGAACACTGAAGCTTTCTTT
CSVRRGSLMNTEAFF
>TRBJ2-7|TRBD1|TRBV12-3/TRBV12-4|many
TGTGCCAGCAGTCGGACAGGGGCACAGGAGTACTTC
CASSRTGAQEYF
>TRBJ1-1|TRBD1|TRBV19|many
TGTGCCAGTAGTATAGGGGACAGGGGGCGCGGCACTGAAGCTTTCTTT
CASSIGDRGRGTEAFF
>TRBJ2-5|TRBD1|TRBV12-3/TRBV12-4|many
TGTGCCAGTGTACAGGGGCAACAAGAGACCCAGTACTTC
CASVQGQQETQYF
>TRBJ2-7|TRBD2|TRBV19|-
TGTGCCAGTAGTACTCCGAGGACTAGCGGGACCTACGAGCAGTACTTC
CASSTPRTSGTYEQYF
>TRBJ2-7|TRBD2|TRBV6-2/TRBV6-3|few
TGTGCCAGCAGTGACCTAGCGGAGATCTACGAGCAGTACTTC
CASSDLAEIYEQYF
>TRBJ1-5|-|TRBV7-2|-
TGTGCCAGCAGCTTGGGGCGGGGGGTACAGCCCCAGCATTTT
CASSLGRGVQPQHF
>TRBJ1-2|-|TRBV12-5|-
TGTGCTAGTGGTCCGGATGGCTACACCTTC
CASGPDGYTF
>TRBJ1-5|-|TRBV12-3/TRBV12-4|many
TGTGCCAGCTCCGACAGATATCAGCCCCAGCATTTT
CASSDRYQPQHF